The rows below give T cell receptor beta chains drawn from one sample of a study of blood T cell repertoires in COVID-19. The protocol was immunoSEQ multiplex PCR, while the TCRdb copy is restricted to in-frame clones and leaves out a portion. The sample lists approximately 330,000 clones, roughly 87% occurring once. Input material: peripheral blood. The origin of the receptors is a man aged 30 to 45 with COVID-19, enrolled during active disease. The CDR3 runs from the conserved cysteine through the conserved F or W.

V: TRBV5-4
J: TRBJ1-3
CDR3: CASSLGTRTSGNTIYF

V: TRBV5-1
J: TRBJ2-3
CDR3: CASSLPRTGELTDTQYF

V: TRBV7-3
J: TRBJ1-1
CDR3: CASSLRAPGIMNTEAFF

V: TRBV28
J: TRBJ1-2
CDR3: CASSEGTGVYGYTF

V: TRBV29-1
J: TRBJ2-3
CDR3: CSVWGGAGRVSDTQYF

V: TRBV7-2
J: TRBJ1-2
CDR3: CASSLFYLDQNYGYTF

V: TRBV5-1
J: TRBJ2-2
CDR3: CASSPTRANTGELFF

V: TRBV7-2
J: TRBJ2-4
CDR3: CASSLDRVKNIQYF

V: TRBV11-2
J: TRBJ2-7
CDR3: CASSYRTSGRVDEQYF

V: TRBV18
J: TRBJ2-2
CDR3: CASSQDRNTGELFF

V: TRBV11-2
J: TRBJ2-1
CDR3: CASSILTSGAYNEQFF

V: TRBV4-3
J: TRBJ1-6
CDR3: CASSQEIGVVSPLHF

V: TRBV4-3
J: TRBJ1-2
CDR3: CASSQEPGAGDGYTF

V: TRBV5-4
J: TRBJ1-4
CDR3: CASSLSAERSEKLFF

V: TRBV4-1
J: TRBJ1-3
CDR3: CASSQTGSFGNTIYF

V: TRBV6-2/TRBV6-3
J: TRBJ1-1
CDR3: CASSYEGSVNTEAFF

V: TRBV9
J: TRBJ1-2
CDR3: CASSRDMYYGYTF

V: TRBV6-5
J: TRBJ2-7
CDR3: CASSFRDSYEQYF

V: TRBV9
J: TRBJ1-1
CDR3: CASSVESRGLITEAFF

V: TRBV19
J: TRBJ2-7
CDR3: CASSGGRLLMGDEQYF

V: TRBV24-1
J: TRBJ2-1
CDR3: CATSDRPLQQNEQFF

V: TRBV7-9
J: TRBJ2-1
CDR3: CASSPPGLAGAHNEQFF

V: TRBV19
J: TRBJ2-3
CDR3: CASRDTVSTDTQYF

V: TRBV6-2/TRBV6-3
J: TRBJ1-1
CDR3: CASSYDSYATEAFF

V: TRBV10-3
J: TRBJ2-1
CDR3: CAISALGYSGSTNNEQFF

V: TRBV7-9
J: TRBJ2-2
CDR3: CASSSRQGNTGELFF

V: TRBV6-2/TRBV6-3
J: TRBJ2-7
CDR3: CASSSSLLLRGRSYEQYF

V: TRBV29-1
J: TRBJ1-1
CDR3: CSVEDGFGQGMNTEAFF

V: TRBV29-1
J: TRBJ1-1
CDR3: CSGSGRRDTEAFF

V: TRBV19
J: TRBJ1-5
CDR3: CASSIRDRGQPQHF

V: TRBV2
J: TRBJ2-1
CDR3: CASSERQDYYNEQFF

V: TRBV24-1
J: TRBJ2-4
CDR3: CATSDRQTSGKNIQYF

V: TRBV9
J: TRBJ2-3
CDR3: CASSPRPQATQYF

V: TRBV7-2
J: TRBJ2-7
CDR3: CASSLSLYEQYF

V: TRBV5-8
J: TRBJ2-5
CDR3: CASSLAGVETQYF

V: TRBV6-5
J: TRBJ1-2
CDR3: CASSSAGLGGGYGYTF

V: TRBV27
J: TRBJ2-7
CDR3: CASSLFVQGPYEQYF

V: TRBV7-3
J: TRBJ2-2
CDR3: CASSLRGLAVNTGELFF

V: TRBV6-6
J: TRBJ2-7
CDR3: CASSYPGTGNPYEQYF

V: TRBV24-1
J: TRBJ1-2
CDR3: CATSDPDYGYTF

V: TRBV18
J: TRBJ1-1
CDR3: CASSPVQGTEAFF

V: TRBV12-5
J: TRBJ1-5
CDR3: CASGDDRWVSNQPQHF

V: TRBV9
J: TRBJ1-1
CDR3: CASSVVQGMNTEAFF

V: TRBV5-6
J: TRBJ2-3
CDR3: CASISRGLTDTQYF

V: TRBV4-3
J: TRBJ1-6
CDR3: CASSQAPRGPHYNSPLHF

V: TRBV7-9
J: TRBJ1-1
CDR3: CASSLQGATNTEAFF

V: TRBV19
J: TRBJ1-2
CDR3: CASSDRGGYGYTF

V: TRBV12-3/TRBV12-4
J: TRBJ1-2
CDR3: CASSLNSGNGYTF

V: TRBV6-5
J: TRBJ1-1
CDR3: CASSYAEGGAEAFF

V: TRBV7-7
J: TRBJ2-7
CDR3: CASSPSGRYEQYF

V: TRBV4-3
J: TRBJ1-3
CDR3: CASSQDLPGSGNTIYF

V: TRBV4-1
J: TRBJ2-5
CDR3: CASSHRDEETQYF

V: TRBV7-3
J: TRBJ2-1
CDR3: CASSSGGYNEQFF

V: TRBV4-1
J: TRBJ1-6
CDR3: CASSPRQGADSPLHF

V: TRBV5-6
J: TRBJ1-5
CDR3: CASSGGTGRNQPQHF

V: TRBV5-8
J: TRBJ2-1
CDR3: CASSLGLALDEQFF

V: TRBV5-5
J: TRBJ2-2
CDR3: CASSPRGANTGELFF

V: TRBV29-1
J: TRBJ2-5
CDR3: CSVGPNRGRKETQYF

V: TRBV7-3
J: TRBJ2-5
CDR3: CASSRRGNHGETQYF

V: TRBV27
J: TRBJ2-1
CDR3: CASSLNSGAGVNEQFF